This TCR beta chain was profiled in a study of cytomegalovirus exposure and HLA in healthy donors. Study summary: It was reported in a later analysis that the 120 validation repertoires used the same platform as the roughly 700 first-cohort repertoires.

V lost 2 bases and J 11 bases, leaving 12 bases between the germline ends. The CDR3 runs 12 residues. Looked up from germline, CDR1 is SEHNR and CDR2 is FQNEAQ (reference sequence). The table lists this clone with a few counts. Its target is not known. Whole-study results and caveats: Among TCR beta chains, those listed as cytomegalovirus-associated numbered over 150. CMV antigen specificity was confirmed in vitro for a few CMV-associated chains. It was reported that the classifier diagnosed cytomegalovirus status with high specificity and sensitivity in both the original and validation cohorts.

Only in-frame clones appear in the TCRdb table, and some are missing; sequencing was by immunoSEQ multiplex PCR. The sample yields some 140,000 clones, about nine tenths seen once. This sequence was found in a man between 18 and 35 years old in good health and CMV-seronegative. The chain links TRBV7-9 to TRBJ1-1, with unresolved D. Sequenced: PBMCs. The CDR3: CASSLSGSTAFF. The CDR3 region has the DNA TGTGCCAGCAGCTTAAGTGGGAGTACGGCTTTCTTT.